Below are 27 T cell receptor beta chains sequenced from a single sample in a study of blood T cells in healthy people across ages. A second about 7 to 12 cycle PCR used barcoded and J-beta primers. TCRdb redid the calling of the 5' RACE reads with MiXCR, one entry per CDR3 protein. The data hold under 2 million distinct CDR3 sequences, with almost 35% observed a single time. The material sequenced was blood. The receptors were sampled from a woman in her twenties or thirties in good health.

The gene calls are TRBV30 and TRBJ1-6; D is ambiguous. The germline gives CDR1 GTSNPN, CDR2 SVGIG (reference sequence). The CDR3 length is 13 residues. Trimming removed 2 bases from V and 9 bases from J, with 11 bases in between. Written as DNA, the CDR3 is TGTGCCTGGAGTCTAGCCGCGGGTTCACCCCTCCACTTT. Amino acids: CAWSLAAGSPLHF. Using reference TRBV30 and TRBJ1-6 for the parts outside the CDR3, the full variable domain is SQTIHQWPATLVQPVGSPLSLECTVEGTSNPNLYWYRQAAGRGLQLLFYSVGIGQISSEVPQNLSASRPQDRQFILSSKKLLLSDSGFYLCAWSLAAGSPLHFGNGTRLTVT.

Remarks on this clonotype: The junction differs from germline at one of its ends, possibly a read error. The V and J genes are TRBV6-2 or TRBV6-3 and TRBJ2-3; TRBD1 aligns across 12 bases. Germline-derived CDR1 and CDR2 are MNHEY and SVGEGT. This CDR3 spans 19 amino acids. The chain's CDR3 is CASSFGTGGIKLGADTQYF. The CDR3 DNA sequence: TGTGCCAGCAGTTTCGGGACAGGGGGCATAAAATTAGGCGCAGACACGCAGTATTTT.

This clonotype has a count of ten or more. The V and J genes are TRBV7-9 and TRBJ2-6, with D maybe TRBD1 (6 bases). CDR3 length: 12 amino acids. Germline values: CDR1 SEHNR, CDR2 FQNEAQ (reference sequence). Between the trimmed V and J ends, which lost 4 bases and 13 bases, there was a span of 11 bases. The CDR3 here is CASSSTQGVLTF. CDR3 DNA sequence: TGTGCCAGCAGCTCTACCCAGGGGGTCCTGACTTTC.

The chain is built from TRBV9 and TRBJ1-2, with D tentatively TRBD1 (5 bases). The CDR3 is 13 residues long. V was pared by 4 bases and J by 7 bases, with 14 bases between. Germline lookup yields CDR1 SGDLS and CDR2 YYNGEE. Here the CDR3 reads CASSLPGRAGYTF. The CDR3 region has the DNA TGTGCCAGCAGCTTACCAGGCAGGGCTGGCTACACCTTC.

This clonotype turned up a few times. The chain links TRBV20-1 to TRBJ2-1; 11 bases are a match to TRBD2. The V gene end was trimmed by 3 bases and the J gene end by 7 bases; junction bases not matched to a gene: 5. The CDR3 loop spans 14 amino acids. From germline, CDR1 is DFQATT and CDR2 SNEGSKA (reference sequence). The DNA of the CDR3 is TGCAGTGCTAGGTTACTAGCGGGAGTTAATGAGCAGTTCTTC. This translates into CSARLLAGVNEQFF.

This clonotype was seen a few times. CDR3 DNA: TGTGCCAGCAGCCAAACCCGGGACCCCATGTTTGGTGAGCAGTTCTTC. Protein sequence: CASSQTRDPMFGEQFF. The chain has TRBV14 and TRBJ2-1; D may correspond to TRBD1 or TRBD2 (5 bases each). Germline V gives CDR1 SGHDN, CDR2 FVKESK. The CDR3 has 16 amino acids. V was cut by 2 bases and J by 9 bases, with 20 bases left in between. The full variable domain, rest sourced from reference TRBV14 and TRBJ2-1, is EAGVTQFPSHSVIEKGQTVTLRCDPISGHDNLYWYRRVMGKEIKFLLHFVKESKQDESGMPNNRFLAERTGGTYSTLKVQPAELEDSGVYFCASSQTRDPMFGEQFFGPGTRLTVL.

Details on this clonotype: A much larger clone differs by one base, so this may be a read error. The V gene is TRBV10-3, the J gene TRBJ2-5, with 15 bases lining up with TRBD2. The V gene end was trimmed by 11 bases and the J gene end by 2 bases; junction bases not matched to a gene: 9. The CDR3 length is 16 residues. Germline assignment: CDR1 ENHRY and CDR2 SYGVKD. Here the CDR3 reads CALSGTSGGRQETQYF. CDR3 DNA: TGTGCCTTATCCGGGACTAGCGGGGGGAGACAAGAGACCCAGTACTTC.

The V call is TRBV11-2, the J call TRBJ1-3; TRBD1 might be the D (5 bases). The V and J ends lost 4 bases and 0 bases respectively, with 13 bases between them. Germline V lookup: CDR1 SGHAT, CDR2 FQNNGV. This CDR3 has 16 residues. The CDR3 sequence is CASSSYDSPSGNTIYF. Written as DNA, the CDR3 is TGTGCCAGCAGCTCTTACGACAGCCCCTCTGGAAACACCATATATTTT.

CDR3 in amino acids: CATSRVPKETAEKLFF. In nucleotides, the CDR3 is TGTGCCACCAGCAGAGTCCCAAAAGAAACAGCTGAAAAACTGTTTTTT. The V gene is TRBV15, the J gene TRBJ1-4, with no clear D. Trimming cost V 1 base and J 7 bases, with 16 bases left between them. Per the germline V gene, CDR1 is LNHNV and CDR2 is YYDKDF (reference sequence). The CDR3 has 16 amino acids.

In this sample, this clonotype turned up a few times. V is TRBV4-1 and J is TRBJ1-6, with 9 bases fitting TRBD1. V shed 2 bases and J 7 bases; nucleotides not matched to a gene: 6. Germline V gene data show CDR1 as MGHRA and CDR2 as YSYEKL. The CDR3 consists of 16 residues. The chain's CDR3 is CASSQPPGTGNSPLHF. DNA for the CDR3: TGCGCCAGCAGCCAACCACCTGGGACAGGGAATTCACCCCTCCACTTT.

This sequence joins TRBV4-1 and TRBJ2-3; 9 bases match TRBD2. Germline CDR1 MGHRA, CDR2 YSYEKL. The CDR3 has 17 amino acids. V shed 7 bases and J 0 bases; nucleotides not matched to a gene: 11. The CDR3 DNA reads TGCGCCAGCAACCCGGGCGGGGGGGGTTATAGCACAGATACGCAGTATTTT. Amino acid sequence: CASNPGGGGYSTDTQYF.

The V call is TRBV12-3 or TRBV12-4, the J call TRBJ1-4; 12 bases map to TRBD1. The J segment lost 0 bases and the V segment lost 3 bases, leaving 8 bases of the junction unmatched. The CDR3 extends over 19 amino acids. The CDR3: CASSLGDRGLPSTNEKLFF. CDR3 coding DNA: TGTGCCAGCAGTTTGGGGGACAGGGGGCTTCCTTCAACTAATGAAAAACTGTTTTTT.

The gene calls are TRBV12-3 or TRBV12-4 and TRBJ1-1, with D unresolved. Deletions cut 4 bases from V and 8 bases from J, with 11 bases between. The CDR3 runs 12 residues. CDR3 in DNA: TGTGCCAGCAGTTCCTACACTTTAGAAGCTTTCTTT. Translated, it gives CASSSYTLEAFF.

This clonotype appeared many times. The rearrangement joins TRBV29-1 to TRBJ2-3; D uncertain. Germline V gene lookup returns CDR1 SQVTM and CDR2 ANQGSEA. This CDR3 has 13 residues. V was pared by 4 bases and J by 3 bases, with 11 bases between. CDR3 amino acids: CSVVVVSTDTQYF. The CDR3 DNA reads TGCAGCGTTGTGGTAGTATCAACAGATACGCAGTATTTT.

This clonotype occurred a few times. In DNA form, the CDR3 reads TGTGCCAGCATTGGAGACGACAGGGAATACCCTAACTATGGCTACACCTTC. Its translation: CASIGDDREYPNYGYTF. The V gene is TRBV6-2 or TRBV6-3, the J gene TRBJ1-2; 7 bases are a match to TRBD1. The trim removed 7 bases at V and 0 bases at J, leaving 14 bases unmatched. This CDR3 spans 17 amino acids. Germline loops: CDR1 MNHEY, CDR2 SVGEGT.

The chain joins TRBV2 to TRBJ2-5; D possibly corresponds to TRBD1 (7 bases). Per germline, CDR1 SNHLY and CDR2 FYNNEI. The V and J ends lost 5 bases and 13 bases respectively, with 14 bases between them. The CDR3 runs 11 residues. As DNA, the CDR3 is TGTGCCAGCAGTATCAGGGGGGTGTCGTACTTC. Its translation: CASSIRGVSYF.

The chain combines TRBV30 with TRBJ1-6; D ambiguous. V was cut by 4 bases and J by 0 bases, with 13 bases left in between. Germline values: CDR1 GTSNPN, CDR2 SVGIG (reference sequence). The CDR3 runs 16 residues. CDR3 amino acids: CAWKTGSPSYNSPLHF. In nucleotides, the CDR3 is TGTGCCTGGAAAACGGGGAGCCCCTCCTATAATTCACCCCTCCACTTT.

For this clonotype: The junction shows a germline mismatch at one end, possibly a read error. The chain combines TRBV7-8 with TRBJ2-2, with TRBD1 matching 10 bases. The CDR3 has 16 residues. CDR1 is SGHVS, CDR2 FQNEAQ, per germline. The CDR3, as DNA: TGTGTCAGCAGCAGCCGGACAGGGGGGATCACCGGGGAGCTGTTTTTT. Translation gives CVSSSRTGGITGELFF.

This clonotype was recorded a few times. The gene calls are TRBV5-6 and TRBJ2-2; perhaps TRBD1 as D (6 bases). Deletions cut 1 base from V and 3 bases from J, with 10 bases between. Germline V lookup: CDR1 SGHDT, CDR2 YYEEEE. CDR3 length: 15 residues. CDR3: CASSLTGSDTGELFF. The CDR3 nucleotides read TGTGCCAGCAGCTTGACAGGGTCGGACACCGGGGAGCTGTTTTTT.

J is TRBJ2-3 and V is TRBV6-1; the D is unclear. CDR1 and CDR2 (germline): MNHNS, SASEGT. This CDR3 is 14 amino acids long. Trimming cost V 3 bases and J 0 bases, with 7 bases left between them. The CDR3 is CASSDRLSTDTQYF. CDR3 nucleotide sequence: TGTGCCAGCAGTGATAGACTGAGCACAGATACGCAGTATTTT.

The chain joins TRBV10-3 to TRBJ2-3; 11 nucleotides agree with TRBD2. CDR1 ENHRY and CDR2 SYGVKD come from the germline V gene. This CDR3 spans 17 amino acids. V shed 2 bases, J shed 0 bases, and the junction held 4 bases outside the gene matches. The chain's CDR3 is CAISEASGGRSTDTQYF. As DNA, the CDR3 is TGTGCCATCAGTGAGGCTAGCGGGGGGCGTAGCACAGATACGCAGTATTTT.

The V gene is TRBV14, the J gene TRBJ2-7; 10 nucleotides align to TRBD2. V gave up 0 bases and J gave up 7 bases; unmatched junction bases: 12. The CDR3 is 17 residues long. The germline V gene encodes CDR1 SGHDN and CDR2 FVKESK. CDR3 region: CASSQDRVLAGTSEQYF. The CDR3 DNA reads as TGTGCCAGCAGCCAAGATCGTGTACTAGCGGGGACCTCAGAGCAGTACTTC. Complete variable domain (other parts from reference TRBV14 and TRBJ2-7): EAGVTQFPSHSVIEKGQTVTLRCDPISGHDNLYWYRRVMGKEIKFLLHFVKESKQDESGMPNNRFLAERTGGTYSTLKVQPAELEDSGVYFCASSQDRVLAGTSEQYFGPGTRLTVT.

A few counts support this clonotype. This chain uses TRBV5-1 with TRBJ2-1, with D perhaps matching TRBD1 (5 bases). This CDR3 is built from 12 residues. Between the trimmed V and J ends, which lost 7 bases and 10 bases, there was a span of 15 bases. Germline CDR1 is SGHRS and CDR2 is YFSETQ. DNA for the CDR3: TGCGCCAGCCGTTTCTCGACAGCGGAGCAGTTCTTC. Translated, it gives CASRFSTAEQFF.

The rearrangement links TRBV27 to TRBJ1-2; D gene uncertain. The ends were cut back, 5 bases at V and 8 bases at J, with 15 bases in the middle. The CDR3 covers 13 residues. CDR1 is MNHEY, CDR2 SMNVEV, per germline (reference sequence). For the CDR3, the DNA is TGTGCCAGCAGTGAGTTATCCGGTTTAGGCTACACCTTC. This gives the protein CASSELSGLGYTF.

The chain carries TRBV30 and TRBJ2-1; tentatively, D is TRBD1 (8 bases). This CDR3 has 14 amino acids. The V end was cut by 2 bases, the J end by 12 bases, with 20 bases between. Germline V CDR1 and CDR2: GTSNPN, SVGIG (reference sequence). The CDR3 loop is CAWSFRDRTRGQFF. CDR3 DNA: TGTGCCTGGAGTTTCCGGGACAGGACTAGAGGGCAGTTCTTC.

This clonotype has at least ten counts. At one end, the junction sequence differs from germline, possibly due to a read error. The gene calls are TRBV28 and TRBJ2-7; D not certain. Germline CDR1 reads MDHEN; CDR2 reads SYDVKM. The CDR3 spans 11 residues. CDR3 bases: TGCGCCAGCAGCTCAGAATACGAGCAGTACTTC. This gives the protein CASSSEYEQYF.

This chain connects TRBV2 to TRBJ2-3; 11 nucleotides agree with TRBD2. Germline lookup yields CDR1 SNHLY and CDR2 FYNNEI. J lost 4 bases, V lost 3 bases, and 9 bases had no gene match. CDR3 size: 17 residues. The CDR3 reads CASSDLTSGSDADTQYF. The CDR3 nucleotides read TGTGCCAGCAGTGATCTTACTAGCGGGAGTGACGCAGATACGCAGTATTTT. The whole variable domain, remainder taken from reference TRBV2 and TRBJ2-3, is EPEVTQTPSHQVTQMGQEVILRCVPISNHLYFYWYRQILGQKVEFLVSFYNNEISEKSEIFDDQFSVERPDGSNFTLKIRSTKLEDSAMYFCASSDLTSGSDADTQYFGPGTRLTVL.